This is a list of T cell receptor beta chains from one sample in a study of T cells in Graves' hyperthyroidism and ophthalmopathy. MiXCR, run by TCRdb on the multiplex PCR reads, gives a single entry per CDR3 protein. The repertoire consists of around 350,000 distinct CDR3 sequences, with about 15% occurring once and the leading ten covering around 19%. Sequenced sample: blood. These receptors all stem from a woman aged 25-40 years with Graves' ophthalmopathy. Each CDR3 is given with its conserved first and last residue. The order of the fields is clone size, J gene, D gene, V gene, CDR3 DNA, CDR3 protein. The D gene is left open where the match is weak. Clone sizes are given selectively: once, few, many, or a class where the clone is expanded.

>many|TRBJ1-5|.|TRBV3-1
TGTGCCAGCAGCCAAGTCCCGGTGTGGGGACGCAATCAGCCCCAGCATTTT
CASSQVPVWGRNQPQHF
>many|TRBJ2-7|TRBD1|TRBV5-1
TGCGCCAGCAGCTCACAGGGGGAGTACGAGCAGTACTTC
CASSSQGEYEQYF
>.|TRBJ2-2|.|TRBV3-1
TGTGCCAGCAGCTGGGGACTTTCCACCGGGGAGCTGTTTTTT
CASSWGLSTGELFF
>many|TRBJ1-1|.|TRBV29-1
TGCAGCGTGTCCGGGACACCCGTGATGAACACTGAAGCTTTCTTT
CSVSGTPVMNTEAFF
>.|TRBJ2-1|TRBD2|TRBV9
TGTGCCAGCAGCGTAGGACTAGCGTTTGACAATGAGCAGTTCTTC
CASSVGLAFDNEQFF
>many|TRBJ1-5|.|TRBV28
TGTGCCAGCAGCCGCAGAGTTAGCAATCAGCCCCAGCATTTT
CASSRRVSNQPQHF
>few|TRBJ2-2|.|TRBV7-8
TGTGCCAGCAGCTCCCTAGGGGGGGGGAACACCGGGGAGCTGTTTTTT
CASSSLGGGNTGELFF
>many|TRBJ2-4|.|TRBV7-9
TGTGCCAGCAGCTTAGCAGGGGAAAACATTCAGTACTTC
CASSLAGENIQYF
>many|TRBJ2-3|TRBD2|TRBV3-1
TGTGCCAGCAGCCAAGATCGGCAGCGGGGGGGCACAGATACGCAGTATTTT
CASSQDRQRGGTDTQYF
>.|TRBJ1-6|.|TRBV20-1
TGCAGTGCTAGAGATGGGGGGCTAGGTCCACCCCTCCACTTT
CSARDGGLGPPLHF
>.|TRBJ2-7|.|TRBV10-3
TGTGCCATCAGTGAGTCTGGCGGCCTCGAGCAGTACTTC
CAISESGGLEQYF
>many|TRBJ1-2|.|TRBV6-1
TGTGCCAGCAGACCAAGCTTAGGGGATAGGTATGGCTACACCTTC
CASRPSLGDRYGYTF
>many|TRBJ2-1|TRBD2|TRBV6-2/TRBV6-3
TGTGCCAGCAGTTACTCGAGCGGGGGGTATGAGCAGTTCTTC
CASSYSSGGYEQFF
>many|TRBJ2-2|.|TRBV7-2
TGTGCCAGCAGCGCCGGGACCTACACCGGGGAGCTGTTTTTT
CASSAGTYTGELFF
>many|TRBJ2-3|TRBD2|TRBV4-2
TGTGCCAGCAGCCCCACTAGCGGGGGGGCGCCCGATACGCAGTATTTT
CASSPTSGGAPDTQYF
>.|TRBJ2-4|.|TRBV27
TGTGCCACCTCACGGGGGTTTGATCCCCTAGCCAAAAACATTCAGTACTTC
CATSRGFDPLAKNIQYF
>many|TRBJ1-2|TRBD1|TRBV6-1
TGTGCCAGCAGATCCGGACAGGGGGACTATGGCTACACCTTC
CASRSGQGDYGYTF
>many|TRBJ2-7|TRBD2|TRBV7-2
TGTGCCAGCAGCGGACTAGCGGGGAATTACGAGCAGTACTTC
CASSGLAGNYEQYF
>many|TRBJ2-2|.|TRBV27
TGTGCCAGCGCTCTTGGATTGAACACCGGGGAGCTGTTTTTT
CASALGLNTGELFF
>many|TRBJ2-2|.|TRBV9
TGTGCCAGCAGCGTAACGGGGGTTACTAACACCGGGGAGCTGTTTTTT
CASSVTGVTNTGELFF
>many|TRBJ1-4|.|TRBV28
TGTGCCAGCAGTACGCAGGGGAAGTTGGTGGAAAAACTGTTTTTT
CASSTQGKLVEKLFF
>many|TRBJ1-5|.|TRBV3-1
TGTGCCAGCAGTCTCGAGAATAGCAATCAGCCCCAGCATTTT
CASSLENSNQPQHF
>many|TRBJ1-5|.|TRBV3-1
TGTGCCAGCAGCCAAGACCAGGGGATAGGTCAGCCCCAGCATTTT
CASSQDQGIGQPQHF
>few|TRBJ2-5|TRBD2|TRBV5-1
TGCGCCAGCAGCACCGGGAGGGGGTCTGGAGAGACCCAGTACTTC
CASSTGRGSGETQYF
>.|TRBJ2-7|TRBD2|TRBV11-2
TGTGCCAGCAGCCAACTAGCGGGGGTCCACGAGCAGTACTTC
CASSQLAGVHEQYF
>.|TRBJ1-1|.|TRBV9
TGTGCCAGCAGCGTAGGAATGGGGCTTGAAGCTTTCTTT
CASSVGMGLEAFF
>few|TRBJ1-2|.|TRBV19
TGTGCCAGTAGTATAGGGAAGACGGTCGATGGCTACACCTTC
CASSIGKTVDGYTF
>many|TRBJ2-5|.|TRBV9
TGTGCCAGCAGCGTAGGGCTACAAGAGACCCAGTACTTC
CASSVGLQETQYF
>.|TRBJ1-4|.|TRBV2
TGTGCCAGCATGGTTGACAGAACTAATGAAAAACTGTTTTTT
CASMVDRTNEKLFF
>.|TRBJ1-5|.|TRBV7-2
TGTGCCAGCAGCGGTGAGGGGGGATCTAGCAATCAGCCCCAGCATTTT
CASSGEGGSSNQPQHF
>many|TRBJ2-3|.|TRBV13
TGTGCCAGCAGCCAACGGACCACAGATACGCAGTATTTT
CASSQRTTDTQYF
>few|TRBJ1-1|.|TRBV14
TGTGCCAGCAGCCCCCCCGGAAAGAACACTGAAGCTTTCTTT
CASSPPGKNTEAFF
>.|TRBJ2-1|TRBD2|TRBV19
TGTGCCAGTAGATCGGGACTAGCGGGGGTCTACAGTGAGCAGTTCTTC
CASRSGLAGVYSEQFF
>.|TRBJ2-2|TRBD1|TRBV7-8
TGTGCCAGCGAACGGTCAGGGGGCGCGTACACCGGGGAGCTGTTTTTT
CASERSGGAYTGELFF
>many|TRBJ2-1|TRBD2|TRBV18
TGTGCCAGCTCACCACCTATAGCGGGGGCGGGGTTCTTC
CASSPPIAGAGFF